The present TCR beta chain was sequenced within a study of blood T cells in healthy people across ages. Sample-barcoded 5' priming and a J-beta primer mix drove a second PCR of roughly 6 to 12 cycles. Tagging of each cDNA molecule was performed by a template-switch adaptor with 12 random nucleotides. TCRdb used MiXCR to reprocess the 5' RACE reads, holding one entry per CDR3 protein. The sample carries over 700,000 distinct CDR3 sequences, 50% to 65% recorded once. This CDR3 is 15 amino acids long. Trimming removed 5 bases at V and 0 bases at J, with 14 bases between. The germline CDR1 and CDR2 sequences are SGHRS and YFSETQ. Peripheral blood was drawn, around 9.4 milliliters per donor.

The rearrangement joins TRBV5-1 to TRBJ1-1; tentative D call: TRBD1 (6 bases). The sequenced sample consisted of blood. The source is an elderly man in good health. DNA for the CDR3: TGCGCCAGCAGGCCGGGACAAAATATGAACACTGAAGCTTTCTTT. It specifies CASRPGQNMNTEAFF.